Below, one T cell receptor (beta chain) is given with its context. This clonotype was seen ten or more times. No cognate antigen has been identified for it. No quality values exist for individual bases; no much larger clone is one base distant. These data come from a study of T cells in Graves' hyperthyroidism and ophthalmopathy (dated by TCRdb to between 2017 and 2020). About the study as a whole: Peripheral blood samples were taken at the time of initial diagnosis, prior to any treatment. The roughly 94 discovery patients were randomly divided into training and test sets at a 7:3 ratio. A discovery cohort of roughly 96 patients, roughly 40 with Graves' ophthalmopathy and more than 55 with stable Graves' hyperthyroidism, was used to find distinguishing TCR V-J signatures. Thyroid tissue and blood T-cell repertoires from over 5 Graves' hyperthyroidism patients were also compared in the study. Prospective prediction of ophthalmopathy was tested in an independent validation cohort of fewer than 20 hyperthyroidism patients and 17 patients who later progressed to ophthalmopathy. The paper describes TCR Vbeta CDR3 sequencing of roughly 130 peripheral blood samples, made up of roughly 45 ophthalmopathy patients, 70 to 75 hyperthyroidism patients and 17 progressor patients. After blood sampling, hyperthyroidism patients were treated with methimazole at a starting dose of 30 mg daily, and ophthalmopathy patients were treated with high-dose intravenous methylprednisolone. Summary of the overall study and its limitations: In validation, the model predicted progression to ophthalmopathy a median of approximately 6.6 months before onset, with roughly 68% sensitivity and 72.22% specificity. Most expanded thyroid clonotypes (frequency above 0.001) were also found in blood, which suggests that blood repertoires may mirror thyroid immune responses. A 13 V-J signature model separated ophthalmopathy from stable hyperthyroidism, with nearly 90% sensitivity and about 81% specificity in cross-validation and 80%/75% in testing. No statistical method was used to fix the sample size in advance, and group allocation was not hidden from the investigators.

Spanning cysteine to phenylalanine, the CDR3 consists of 15 amino acids. Kept here is only the CDR3 DNA, which spans 45 bases and is read in frame from base 1. V ends up 3 bases short and J 7 bases short, with an unmatched junction base count of 11. CDR1 and CDR2 are drawn from the germline V gene (reference sequence): MNHEY, SMNVEV. Stable Graves' hyperthyroidism was defined as no progression to ophthalmopathy during 18 months of follow-up. Hyperthyroidism patients were aged 18 to 65 years and newly diagnosed, with disease duration of less than 2 months. Patients with uncontrolled infections, other autoimmune diseases, pregnancy or lactation were excluded. Diagnoses were established on the basis of clinical symptoms, serum thyroxine and TRAb, thyroid ultrasound, and orbital computed tomography. PBMCs were isolated from about 9.1 ml of fresh peripheral blood by Ficoll-Paque density gradient centrifugation. Total RNA was extracted with Trizol reagent, and quality was checked on an Agilent 2100 Bioanalyzer.

TCR beta CDR3 regions were amplified from RNA transcripts. A first-round RT-PCR of the TCR CDR3 used the HTBI primer set with the Qiagen OneStep RT-PCR kit. Libraries were constructed in a second round of multiplex PCR, after which size selection and purification were carried out. Libraries were sequenced paired-end with 100 bp reads on an Illumina HiSeq2000. The published analysis was carried out like this. SOAPnuke was used to process the raw data, throwing out any read that contained adapters or uncalled bases, had a mean Phred below 15, or lacked an exact constant-primer or identifier match. High-quality paired reads were merged with COPE v1.2.5, and unique nucleotide sequences were defined as clonotypes. Clonotypes were aligned to IMGT TRBV, TRBD and TRBJ reference segments using MiTCR v1.1. The analysis was restricted to V-J combinations with a frequency above 0.0001, which together covered roughly 99% of the repertoires. A TCS score was defined as the ratio between F50 (clonal expansion) and ExV (chaos), using BLOSUM62-based TCRdist between CDR3 peptides within each V-J. Welch's t-statistics and random forest reduced around 550 V-J features to fewer than 15, which were used in a naive Bayes classifier (R e1071). TCRdb cleaned the public reads at Q25 with fastp, built clones with MiXCR and kept in-frame beta chains. One record per CDR3 amino acid sequence lists the most common genes and DNA. The V and J calls were determined by TCRdb, not by the authors. This sample holds about 740,000 distinct CDR3 sequences; approximately 14% were observed only once. The ten most abundant clones make up about a tenth of the sample.

The receptor was isolated from a woman aged 18-29 years with Graves' hyperthyroidism. This sequence uses TRBV27 and TRBJ2-5, with 7 bases in between that match TRBD2. What was sequenced was blood. The sequenced DNA is TGTGCCAGCAGTTTCGTCGGGCTGGGGGAGGGGACCCAGTACTTC. Its protein is CASSFVGLGEGTQYF.